A single sample gave rise to the 13 T cell receptor beta chains below, sequenced in a study of immune evolution from preneoplasia to lung adenocarcinoma. Some clones are missing from TCRdb's copy, which holds only in-frame ones; the method was immunoSEQ multiplex PCR. The repertoire holds approximately 15,000 clones, 65% to 90% seen once, with approximately 3% in the top ten. The sequenced sample consisted of FFPE lung adenocarcinoma in situ tissue. All receptors derive from an older donor with lung adenocarcinoma.

CDR3 DNA sequence: TGTGCCAGCAGCGCAGGACAGTGGTCGGCCACTGAAGCTTTCTTT. Translating it yields CASSAGQWSATEAFF. This chain links TRBV9 with TRBJ1-1, with D possibly matching TRBD1 (6 bases). Trimming took off 3 bases at V and 4 bases at J, with 16 bases between the two ends. In germline, CDR1 is SGDLS, CDR2 YYNGEE. CDR3 length equals 15 residues.

J is TRBJ2-5 and V is TRBV7-3; 8 nucleotides line up with TRBD2. CDR1 and CDR2 from the germline V gene are SGHTA and FQGTGA. The J segment lost 1 base and the V segment lost 1 base, leaving 2 bases of the junction unmatched. The CDR3 is 15 amino acids. The CDR3 loop reads CASSLKAGAQETQYF. In DNA, the CDR3 is TGTGCCAGCAGCTTAAAAGCGGGAGCCCAAGAGACCCAGTACTTC.

The chain uses TRBV7-3 and TRBJ2-3, with 12 bases lining up with TRBD2. The length of the CDR3 is 14 residues. V lost 5 bases and J lost 5; bases outside the gene matches: 2. CDR1 SGHTA and CDR2 FQGTGA come from the germline V gene. CDR3 DNA sequence: TGTGCCAGCAGCCCGGGACTAGCGGGAGATACGCAGTATTTT. Protein product: CASSPGLAGDTQYF.

The chain carries TRBV29-1 and TRBJ1-1; 8 bases line up with TRBD1. This CDR3 comprises 13 residues. Germline CDR1 is SQVTM and CDR2 is ANQGSEA. The ends lost 6 bases at V and 4 bases at J; junction bases unmatched: 7. Here the CDR3 reads CSVGQGWRTEAFF. The CDR3 region has the DNA TGCAGCGTAGGACAGGGATGGCGCACTGAAGCTTTCTTT.

The chain couples TRBV10-2 to TRBJ2-7; no firm D call. CDR1 is WSHSY, CDR2 SAAADI, per germline. The ends were cut back, 6 bases at V and 0 bases at J, with 9 bases in the middle. The CDR3 consists of 13 residues. CDR3 sequence (DNA): TGCGCCAGCAGCCCCGGCAACTCCTACGAGCAGTACTTC. It encodes CASSPGNSYEQYF.

The chain uses TRBV7-9 and TRBJ1-1, with D perhaps TRBD1 (5 bases). V was pared by 4 bases and J by 3 bases, with 12 bases between. The V gene's germline CDR1 is SEHNR and CDR2 FQNEAQ (reference sequence). The CDR3 loop spans 14 amino acids. The DNA for the CDR3 is TGTGCCAGCAGCTCATGGGACCGTGACACTGAAGCTTTCTTT. Translation: CASSSWDRDTEAFF.

The chain carries TRBV11-1 and TRBJ1-1; tentative D call: TRBD1 (6 bases). Germline CDR1 reads SGHAT; CDR2 reads FQDESV (reference sequence). There are 13 residues in the CDR3. Trimming shortened V by 5 bases and J by 5 bases, and 12 bases separated the two germline ends. Written as DNA, the CDR3 is TGTGCCAGCAGCCGGGGGCGCCGGACTGAAGCTTTCTTT. Translated: CASSRGRRTEAFF.

The chain joins TRBV11-2 to TRBJ2-7; D is perhaps TRBD1 (7 bases). This CDR3 spans 16 amino acids. Germline V gives CDR1 SGHAT, CDR2 FQNNGV. V dropped 5 bases and J dropped 2 bases, with 19 bases sitting between them. This chain's CDR3 is CASSRGGGTQTYEQYF. The CDR3 DNA reads TGTGCCAGCAGCCGAGGGGGCGGGACTCAGACCTACGAGCAGTACTTC.

The chain links TRBV6-5 to TRBJ2-7; TRBD2 might be the D (6 bases). The CDR3 is 15 residues long. Trimming stripped 6 bases from V and 5 bases from J, with 20 bases between. Germline CDR1 and CDR2: MNHEY and SVGAGI. CDR3 nucleotide sequence: TGTGCCAGCAGCTCCTCTGGTTGGAGGGGCGACGAGCAGTACTTC. Translated, it gives CASSSSGWRGDEQYF.

The J gene is TRBJ2-1, the V gene TRBV9, with 10 bases identical to TRBD2. Germline trimming cut 1 base from V and 8 bases from J; bases unmatched to any gene: 6. CDR1 is SGDLS and CDR2 is YYNGEE in the germline V gene. The CDR3 contains 15 residues. The CDR3 DNA is TGTGCCAGCAGCGTAAGAAGCGGGAGGGCTGATGAGCAGTTCTTC. This encodes CASSVRSGRADEQFF. Combining the CDR3 with reference TRBV9 and TRBJ2-1 gives the whole variable domain DSGVTQTPKHLITATGQRVTLRCSPRSGDLSVYWYQQSLDQGLQFLIQYYNGEERAKGNILERFSAQQFPDLHSELNLSSLELGDSALYFCASSVRSGRADEQFFGPGTRLTVL.

This clone occurred a few times. The J gene is TRBJ2-2, the V gene TRBV11-2; weak D call: TRBD2 (5 bases). V shed 1 base and J shed 5 bases, with 17 bases lying between them. This CDR3 has 17 residues. The germline V gene has CDR1 SGHAT and CDR2 FQNNGV. In DNA, the CDR3 is TGTGCCAGCAGCTTAGTCCCGGGCTGGAGGAATACCGGGGAGCTGTTTTTT. As protein: CASSLVPGWRNTGELFF.

The J gene is TRBJ2-7, the V gene TRBV9; D is undetermined. The CDR3 is 14 amino acids. Between the trimmed V and J ends, which lost 2 bases and 0 bases, there was a span of 9 bases. Germline CDR1 reads SGDLS; CDR2 reads YYNGEE. CDR3 amino acids: CASSVLPGSYEQYF. CDR3 nucleotide sequence: TGTGCCAGCAGCGTTCTTCCGGGCTCCTACGAGCAGTACTTC.

This chain links TRBV7-8 with TRBJ2-3; TRBD2 matches at 10 bases. The CDR3 has 16 amino acids. The V gene end was trimmed by 5 bases and the J gene end by 0 bases; junction bases not matched to a gene: 5. The germline gives CDR1 SGHVS, CDR2 FQNEAQ. The CDR3 is CASSPRTSGSTDTQYF. The CDR3 DNA is TGTGCCAGCAGCCCCCGGACTAGCGGAAGCACAGATACGCAGTATTTT. The full variable domain, its missing parts supplied by reference TRBV7-8 and TRBJ2-3, is GAGVSQSPRYKVAKRGQDVALRCDPISGHVSLFWYQQALGQGPEFLTYFQNEAQLDKSGLPSDRFFAERPEGSVSTLKIQRTQQEDSAVYLCASSPRTSGSTDTQYFGPGTRLTVL.